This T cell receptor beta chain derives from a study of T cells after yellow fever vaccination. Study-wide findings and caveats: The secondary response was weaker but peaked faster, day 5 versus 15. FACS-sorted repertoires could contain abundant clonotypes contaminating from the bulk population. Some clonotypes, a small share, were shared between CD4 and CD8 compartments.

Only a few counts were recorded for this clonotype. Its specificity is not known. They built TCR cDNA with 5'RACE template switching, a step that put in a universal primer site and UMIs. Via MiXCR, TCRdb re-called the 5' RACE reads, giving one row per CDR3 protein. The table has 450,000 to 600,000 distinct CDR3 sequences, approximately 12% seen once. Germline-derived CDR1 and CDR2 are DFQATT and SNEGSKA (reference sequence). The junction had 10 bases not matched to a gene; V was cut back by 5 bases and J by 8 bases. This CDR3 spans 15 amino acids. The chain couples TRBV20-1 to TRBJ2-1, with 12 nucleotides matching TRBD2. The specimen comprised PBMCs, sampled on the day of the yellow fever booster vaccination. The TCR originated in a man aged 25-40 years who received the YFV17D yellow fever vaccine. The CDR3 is CSASRPSGRADEQFF. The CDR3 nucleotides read TGCAGTGCTTCTAGGCCTAGCGGGAGGGCCGATGAGCAGTTCTTC.